This entry is about one T cell receptor beta chain. Germline trimming cut 1 base from V and 0 bases from J; bases unmatched to any gene: 0. CDR3 length: 14 residues. Germline V lookup: CDR1 MGHRA, CDR2 YSYEKL. Using immunoSEQ multiplex PCR, the repertoire was profiled, and TCRdb retains in-frame clones only, with some absent. The table has a few thousand clones, 78% seen once. The sample is drawn from a study of control samples from healthy donors and cancer patients. Specimen: formalin-fixed, paraffin-embedded tissue. The sequence was obtained from a male donor with melanoma. The V call is TRBV4-1, the J call TRBJ2-7, with TRBD1 identical over 7 bases. Written as DNA, the CDR3 is TGCGCCAGCAGCCAAGGGGACAGCTCCTACGAGCAGTACTTC. Its protein product is CASSQGDSSYEQYF.